This is a list of T cell receptor beta chains from one sample in a study of T cell changes during pregnancy in multiple sclerosis. The table came from immunoSEQ multiplex PCR; TCRdb's copy has only in-frame clones and leaves some out. This sample has around 45,000 clones, with over 80% found just once. The material sequenced was CD4+ T cells from peripheral blood mononuclear cells, taken before pregnancy. The origin of the receptors is a female donor with multiple sclerosis, enrolled in a pregnancy study. Each CDR3 is given with its conserved first and last residue. A D gene is named only where the DNA matches it firmly. Clone size, where shown, is once, few, many, or a class for clones that have expanded.

D gene,J gene,V gene,clone size,CDR3 protein,CDR3 DNA
NA,TRBJ1-4,TRBV7-9,once,CASSLQLGSEKLFF,TGTGCCAGCAGCTTACAGCTTGGGAGTGAAAAACTGTTTTTT
TRBD1,TRBJ2-7,TRBV5-6,NA,CASSARPGTGDYEQYF,TGTGCCAGCAGCGCGCGTCCCGGGACAGGGGACTACGAGCAGTACTTC
NA,TRBJ1-5,TRBV4-3,NA,CASSQDHGQPQHF,TGCGCCAGCAGCCAAGACCACGGTCAGCCCCAGCATTTT
NA,TRBJ2-5,TRBV29-1,NA,CSAERTGSRGAQYF,TGCAGCGCCGAACGGACAGGGAGTCGGGGGGCCCAGTACTTC
NA,TRBJ2-4,TRBV9,NA,CASSPGTLLAKNIQYF,TGTGCCAGCAGCCCAGGGACACTACTAGCCAAAAACATTCAGTACTTC
TRBD2,TRBJ2-1,TRBV4-1,NA,CASSQGTSGGLNEQFF,TGCGCCAGCAGCCAAGGGACTAGCGGGGGACTAAATGAGCAGTTCTTC
NA,TRBJ2-7,TRBV2,NA,CASTSRAEQYF,TGTGCCAGCACGTCGCGGGCCGAGCAGTACTTC
NA,TRBJ1-2,TRBV5-8,NA,CATAGSTWAPYGYTF,TGTGCCACCGCCGGAAGCACCTGGGCGCCCTATGGCTACACCTTC
TRBD2,TRBJ2-1,TRBV9,NA,CASSVAPTRTSGGVGINEQFF,TGTGCCAGCAGCGTAGCTCCAACTCGGACTAGCGGGGGGGTAGGGATCAATGAGCAGTTCTTC
TRBD1,TRBJ2-3,TRBV7-9,NA,CASSKGTGGMVGTDTQYF,TGTGCCAGCAGCAAGGGGACAGGGGGAATGGTAGGCACAGATACGCAGTATTTT
NA,TRBJ1-2,TRBV10-2,once,CASSQGPDYGYTF,TGCGCCAGCAGTCAGGGGCCCGACTATGGCTACACCTTC
NA,TRBJ1-5,TRBV7-9,NA,CASSLEAGSNQPQHF,TGTGCCAGCAGCTTAGAGGCGGGGTCCAATCAGCCCCAGCATTTT
TRBD1,TRBJ2-6,TRBV7-9,NA,CASSLALRTGSYGANVLTF,TGTGCCAGCAGCTTAGCGCTTCGGACAGGCTCGTATGGGGCCAACGTCCTGACTTTC
NA,TRBJ2-1,TRBV19,NA,CASSIMAAGAGNEQFF,TGTGCCAGTAGTATCATGGCGGCGGGGGCTGGGAATGAGCAGTTCTTC
TRBD1,TRBJ1-2,TRBV29-1,NA,CSVEGTGLNYGYTF,TGCAGCGTGGAAGGGACAGGGCTGAACTATGGCTACACCTTC
NA,TRBJ2-7,TRBV11-1,NA,CASSTGDSVYEQYF,TGTGCCAGCAGCACGGGGGACAGCGTCTACGAGCAGTACTTC
NA,TRBJ2-3,TRBV11-2,NA,CASSFSTDTQYF,TGTGCCAGCAGCTTTTCAACAGATACGCAGTATTTT
TRBD1,TRBJ2-5,TRBV7-3,NA,CASSSRGQGARETQYF,TGTGCCAGCAGCTCCCGGGGACAGGGGGCCCGGGAGACCCAGTACTTC
NA,TRBJ2-5,TRBV5-1,NA,CASSLGVQETQYF,TGCGCCAGCAGCTTAGGGGTCCAAGAGACCCAGTACTTC
NA,TRBJ2-5,TRBV6-1,few,CASSLQGRGSETQYF,TGTGCCAGCAGTCTACAGGGAAGGGGGTCGGAGACCCAGTACTTC
TRBD2,TRBJ2-3,TRBV9,NA,CASSRTSGVGGTQYF,TGTGCCAGCAGCAGGACTAGCGGAGTGGGAGGTACGCAGTATTTT
TRBD1,TRBJ1-5,TRBV7-6,once,CASSLAGTGSQPQHF,TGTGCCAGCAGCTTAGCGGGGACAGGGAGTCAGCCCCAGCATTTT
TRBD2,TRBJ2-3,TRBV5-6,NA,CASSLRSGGTDTQYF,TGTGCCAGCAGCTTGAGGAGCGGGGGCACAGATACGCAGTATTTT
NA,TRBJ2-5,TRBV7-9,NA,CASSRGGETQYF,TGTGCCAGCAGCCGAGGCGGAGAGACCCAGTACTTC
TRBD1,TRBJ1-1,TRBV7-9,NA,CASSFNLRQGAFRWTEAFF,TGTGCCAGCAGCTTCAACCTCCGACAGGGGGCTTTTCGGTGGACTGAAGCTTTCTTT
TRBD1,TRBJ1-2,TRBV7-3,NA,CASSFSGQGAGGYTF,TGTGCCAGCAGCTTTTCCGGACAGGGGGCGGGTGGCTACACCTTC
NA,TRBJ1-1,TRBV25-1,few,CASSVLWNTEAFF,TGTGCCAGCAGTGTACTCTGGAACACTGAAGCTTTCTTT
NA,TRBJ2-5,TRBV11-3,NA,CASSFSGQGNQETQYF,TGTGCCAGCAGCTTCAGTGGGCAGGGAAACCAAGAGACCCAGTACTTC
TRBD2,TRBJ2-3,TRBV4-3,NA,CASSQDASGGYGTDTQYF,TGCGCCAGCAGCCAAGATGCTAGCGGGGGCTATGGCACAGATACGCAGTATTTT
NA,TRBJ2-6,TRBV5-6,NA,CASSQGPGANVLTF,TGTGCCAGCAGCCAGGGCCCTGGGGCCAACGTCCTGACTTTC
TRBD2,TRBJ2-1,TRBV30,once,CAWSWLVLAGGYNEQFF,TGTGCCTGGAGTTGGTTGGTTCTAGCGGGCGGATACAATGAGCAGTTCTTC
TRBD1,TRBJ2-3,TRBV7-2,NA,CASRLTGGTDTQYF,TGTGCCAGCAGGTTGACAGGGGGCACAGATACGCAGTATTTT
TRBD1,TRBJ1-1,TRBV15,NA,CATSGQGGITEAFF,TGTGCCACCAGCGGACAGGGAGGGATCACTGAAGCTTTCTTT
NA,TRBJ1-6,TRBV5-5,few,CASTLRTAFNSPLHF,TGTGCCAGCACCCTTAGGACAGCCTTCAATTCACCCCTCCACTTT
NA,TRBJ2-2,TRBV9,NA,CASSDRAGELFF,TGTGCCAGCAGCGACAGGGCCGGGGAGCTGTTTTTT
NA,TRBJ1-1,TRBV11-1,NA,CASSSQGTMLTNTEAFF,TGTGCCAGCAGCTCTCAGGGGACGATGTTAACGAACACTGAAGCTTTCTTT
NA,TRBJ1-2,TRBV30,NA,CGGGKTSYGYTF,TGTGGGGGGGGGAAGACGAGCTATGGCTACACCTTC
NA,TRBJ2-3,TRBV12-5,NA,CASGWTGSLRGGTDTQYF,TGTGCTAGTGGTTGGACAGGGAGTTTGCGGGGGGGGACAGATACGCAGTATTTT
NA,TRBJ2-3,TRBV14,NA,CASSQAGTPLAQYF,TGTGCCAGCAGCCAAGCCGGGACTCCCCTTGCGCAGTATTTT
NA,TRBJ2-7,TRBV29-1,NA,CSGVTDYYEQYF,TGCAGCGGTGTAACAGACTACTACGAGCAGTACTTC
NA,TRBJ1-3,TRBV19,NA,CASSILSGNTIYF,TGTGCCAGTAGTATCCTCTCTGGAAACACCATATATTTT
NA,TRBJ2-7,TRBV6-1,NA,CASSEPAGSPYEQYF,TGTGCCAGCAGTGAACCGGCGGGCAGCCCCTACGAGCAGTACTTC
TRBD1,TRBJ2-7,TRBV6-1,NA,CASSGGQGPYEQYF,TGTGCCAGCAGTGGGGGACAGGGTCCCTACGAGCAGTACTTC
NA,TRBJ2-7,TRBV6-1,NA,CASEKGGVLDEQYF,TGTGCCAGTGAAAAGGGGGGGGTTCTGGACGAGCAGTACTTC
TRBD1,TRBJ1-5,TRBV2,NA,CASSPRTGDYNQPQHF,TGTGCCAGCAGTCCCCGGACAGGGGACTACAATCAGCCCCAGCATTTT
TRBD1,TRBJ2-7,TRBV2,NA,CASRETGGLNEQYF,TGTGCCAGCAGAGAAACAGGGGGCCTCAACGAGCAGTACTTC
NA,TRBJ2-1,TRBV19,NA,CASSMGTGTSSYNEQFF,TGTGCCAGTAGTATGGGGACAGGGACTAGCTCCTACAATGAGCAGTTCTTC
NA,TRBJ2-1,TRBV29-1,NA,CSVLGGQGIGGYNEQFF,TGCAGCGTCTTGGGGGGGCAGGGGATAGGGGGCTACAATGAGCAGTTCTTC